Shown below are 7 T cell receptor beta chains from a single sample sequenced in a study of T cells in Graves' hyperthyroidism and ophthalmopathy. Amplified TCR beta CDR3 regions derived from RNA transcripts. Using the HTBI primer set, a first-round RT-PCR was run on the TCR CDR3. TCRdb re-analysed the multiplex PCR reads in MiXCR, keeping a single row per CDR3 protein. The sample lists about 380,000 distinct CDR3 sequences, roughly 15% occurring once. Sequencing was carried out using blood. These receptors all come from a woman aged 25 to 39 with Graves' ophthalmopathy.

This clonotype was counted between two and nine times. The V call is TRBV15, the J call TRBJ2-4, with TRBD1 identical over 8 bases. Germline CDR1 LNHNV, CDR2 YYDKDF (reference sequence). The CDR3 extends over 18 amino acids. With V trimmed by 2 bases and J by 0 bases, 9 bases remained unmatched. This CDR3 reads CATSRRPGQAIAKNIQYF. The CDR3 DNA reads TGTGCCACCAGCAGAAGACCGGGACAGGCTATAGCCAAAAACATTCAGTACTTC.

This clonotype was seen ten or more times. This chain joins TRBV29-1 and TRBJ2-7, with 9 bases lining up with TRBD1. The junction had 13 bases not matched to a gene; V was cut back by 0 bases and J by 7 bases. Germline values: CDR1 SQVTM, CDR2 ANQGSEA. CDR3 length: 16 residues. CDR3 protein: CSVEDRRSDRGREQYF. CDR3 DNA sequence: TGCAGCGTTGAAGACCGGCGGTCGGACAGGGGTCGTGAGCAGTACTTC.

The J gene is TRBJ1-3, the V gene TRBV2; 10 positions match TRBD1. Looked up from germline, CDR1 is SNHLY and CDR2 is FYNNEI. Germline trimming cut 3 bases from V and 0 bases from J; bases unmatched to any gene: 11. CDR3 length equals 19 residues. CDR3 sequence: CASSELVGQGESSGNTIYF. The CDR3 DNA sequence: TGTGCCAGCAGTGAGTTGGTCGGACAGGGGGAAAGCTCTGGAAACACCATATATTTT.

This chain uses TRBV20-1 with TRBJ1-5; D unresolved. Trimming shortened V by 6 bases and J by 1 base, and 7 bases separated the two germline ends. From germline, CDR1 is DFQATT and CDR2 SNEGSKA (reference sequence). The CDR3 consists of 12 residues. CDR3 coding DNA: TGCAGTGCCGTCCAGAGCAATCAGCCCCAGCATTTT. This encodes CSAVQSNQPQHF.

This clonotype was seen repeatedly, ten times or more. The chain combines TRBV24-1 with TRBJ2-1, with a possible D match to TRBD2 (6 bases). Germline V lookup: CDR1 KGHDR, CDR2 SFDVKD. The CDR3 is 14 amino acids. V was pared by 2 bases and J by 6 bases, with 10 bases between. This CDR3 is CATSDSQGGNEQFF. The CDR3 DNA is TGTGCCACCAGTGATTCGCAGGGAGGCAATGAGCAGTTCTTC.

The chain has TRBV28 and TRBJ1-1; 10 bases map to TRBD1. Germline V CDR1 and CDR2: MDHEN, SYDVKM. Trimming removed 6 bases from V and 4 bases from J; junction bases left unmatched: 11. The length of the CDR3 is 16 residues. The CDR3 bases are TGTGCCAGCAGGGGACCGGGACAGGGGATCGGCACTGAAGCTTTCTTT. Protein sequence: CASRGPGQGIGTEAFF. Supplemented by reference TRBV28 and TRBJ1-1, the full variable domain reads DVKVTQSSRYLVKRTGEKVFLECVQDMDHENMFWYRQDPGLGLRLIYFSYDVKMKEKGDIPEGYSVSREKKERFSLILESASTNQTSMYLCASRGPGQGIGTEAFFGQGTRLTVV.

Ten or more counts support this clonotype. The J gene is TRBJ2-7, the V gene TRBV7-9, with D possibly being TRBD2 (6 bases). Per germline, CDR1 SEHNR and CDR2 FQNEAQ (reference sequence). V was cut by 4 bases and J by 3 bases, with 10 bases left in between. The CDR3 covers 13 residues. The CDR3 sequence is CASSSGEVYEQYF. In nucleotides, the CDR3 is TGTGCCAGCAGCTCCGGGGAGGTCTACGAGCAGTACTTC.